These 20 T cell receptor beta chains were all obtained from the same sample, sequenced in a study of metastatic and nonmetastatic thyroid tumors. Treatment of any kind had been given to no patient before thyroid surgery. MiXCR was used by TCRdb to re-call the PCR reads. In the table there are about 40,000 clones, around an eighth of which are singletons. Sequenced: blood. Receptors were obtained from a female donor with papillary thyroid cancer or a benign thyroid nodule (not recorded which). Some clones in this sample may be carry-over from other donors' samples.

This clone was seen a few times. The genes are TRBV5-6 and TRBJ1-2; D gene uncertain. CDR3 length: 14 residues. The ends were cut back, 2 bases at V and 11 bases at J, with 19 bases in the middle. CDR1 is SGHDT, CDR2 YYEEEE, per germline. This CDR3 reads CASSFTDLPGRYTF. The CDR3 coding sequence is TGTGCCAGCAGCTTTACAGACCTTCCGGGGAGGTACACCTTC.

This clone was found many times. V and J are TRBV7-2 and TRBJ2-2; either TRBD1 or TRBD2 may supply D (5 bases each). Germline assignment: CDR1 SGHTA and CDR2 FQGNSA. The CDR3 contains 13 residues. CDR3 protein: CGDGGSNTGELFF. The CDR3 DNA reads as TGTGGGGACGGCGGATCGAACACCGGGGAGCTGTTTTTT.

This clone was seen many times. DNA for the CDR3: TGTGCCAGCAGCTTAGTATACGAGCAGTACTTC. Protein: CASSLVYEQYF. V is TRBV7-8 and J is TRBJ2-7; no reliable D call. Trimming removed 1 base at V and 4 bases at J, with 2 bases between. Germline CDR1 is SGHVS and CDR2 is FQNEAQ. The CDR3 is 11 residues long. Complete variable domain (other parts from reference TRBV7-8 and TRBJ2-7): GAGVSQSPRYKVAKRGQDVALRCDPISGHVSLFWYQQALGQGPEFLTYFQNEAQLDKSGLPSDRFFAERPEGSVSTLKIQRTQQEDSAVYLCASSLVYEQYFGPGTRLTVT.

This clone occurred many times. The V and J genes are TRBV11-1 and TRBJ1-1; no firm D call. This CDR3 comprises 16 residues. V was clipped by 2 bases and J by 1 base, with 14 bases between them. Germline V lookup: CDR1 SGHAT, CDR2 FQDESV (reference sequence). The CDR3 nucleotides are TGTGCCAGCAGCTTACTCCCCACGGAACCGAACACTGAAGCTTTCTTT. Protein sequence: CASSLLPTEPNTEAFF.

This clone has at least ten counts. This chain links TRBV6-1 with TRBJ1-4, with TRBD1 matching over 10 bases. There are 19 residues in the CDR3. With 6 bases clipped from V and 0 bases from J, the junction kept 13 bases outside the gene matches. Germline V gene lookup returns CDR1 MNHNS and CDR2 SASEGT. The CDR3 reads CASRDRQGARGATNEKLFF. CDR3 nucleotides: TGTGCCAGCAGGGATAGACAGGGGGCCAGGGGGGCAACTAATGAAAAACTGTTTTTT.

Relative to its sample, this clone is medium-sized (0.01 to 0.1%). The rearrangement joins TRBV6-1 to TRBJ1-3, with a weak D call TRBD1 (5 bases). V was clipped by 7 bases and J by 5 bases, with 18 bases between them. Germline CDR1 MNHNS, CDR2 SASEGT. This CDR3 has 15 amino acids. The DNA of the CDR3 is TGTGCCAGCAAGCGGACACGGGAGGGAAGAAACACCATATATTTT. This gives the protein CASKRTREGRNTIYF.

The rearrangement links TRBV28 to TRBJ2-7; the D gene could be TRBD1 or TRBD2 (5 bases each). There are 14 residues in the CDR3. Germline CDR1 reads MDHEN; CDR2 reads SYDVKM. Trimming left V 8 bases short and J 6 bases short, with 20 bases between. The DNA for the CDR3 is TGTGCCAGCGGAACCGGGACCCCGAGGCCCGAGCAGTACTTC. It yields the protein CASGTGTPRPEQYF.

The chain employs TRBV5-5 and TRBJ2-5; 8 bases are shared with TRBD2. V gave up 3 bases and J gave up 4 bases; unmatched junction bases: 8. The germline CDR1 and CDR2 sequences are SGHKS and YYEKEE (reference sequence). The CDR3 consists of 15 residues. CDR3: CASSSPLAVGETQYF. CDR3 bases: TGTGCCAGCAGCTCCCCACTAGCGGTGGGAGAGACCCAGTACTTC.

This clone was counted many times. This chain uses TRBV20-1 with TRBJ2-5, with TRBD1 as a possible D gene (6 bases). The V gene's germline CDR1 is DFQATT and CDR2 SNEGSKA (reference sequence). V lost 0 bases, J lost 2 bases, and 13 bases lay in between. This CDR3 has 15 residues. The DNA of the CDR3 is TGCAGTGCTAGAGATGGGTCAGGGGTTCAAGAGACCCAGTACTTC. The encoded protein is CSARDGSGVQETQYF.

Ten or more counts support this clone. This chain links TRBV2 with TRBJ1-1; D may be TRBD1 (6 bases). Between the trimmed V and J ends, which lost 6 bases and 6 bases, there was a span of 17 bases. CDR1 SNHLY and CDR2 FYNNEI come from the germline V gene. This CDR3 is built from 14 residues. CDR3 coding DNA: TGTGCCAGCAGAAGCGACGTCGGGGGCCCTGAAGCTTTCTTT. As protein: CASRSDVGGPEAFF.

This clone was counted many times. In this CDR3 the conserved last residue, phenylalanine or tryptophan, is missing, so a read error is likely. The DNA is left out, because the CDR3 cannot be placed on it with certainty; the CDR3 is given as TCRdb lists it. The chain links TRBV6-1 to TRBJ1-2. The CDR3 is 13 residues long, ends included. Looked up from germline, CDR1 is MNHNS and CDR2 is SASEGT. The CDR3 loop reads CASSEVVGTKAGL.

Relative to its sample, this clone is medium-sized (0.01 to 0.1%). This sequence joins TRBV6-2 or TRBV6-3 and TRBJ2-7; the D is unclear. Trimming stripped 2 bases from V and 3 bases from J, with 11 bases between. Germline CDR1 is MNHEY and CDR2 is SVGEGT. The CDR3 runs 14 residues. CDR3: CASSYDAFYYEQYF. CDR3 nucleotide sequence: TGTGCCAGCAGTTACGATGCCTTCTACTACGAGCAGTACTTC.

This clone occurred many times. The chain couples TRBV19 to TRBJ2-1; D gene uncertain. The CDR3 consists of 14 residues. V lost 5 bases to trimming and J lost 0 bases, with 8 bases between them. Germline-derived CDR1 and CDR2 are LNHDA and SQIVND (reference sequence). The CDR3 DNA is TGTGCCAGTAGTTCCGAGAACTCCTACAATGAGCAGTTCTTC. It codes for CASSSENSYNEQFF.

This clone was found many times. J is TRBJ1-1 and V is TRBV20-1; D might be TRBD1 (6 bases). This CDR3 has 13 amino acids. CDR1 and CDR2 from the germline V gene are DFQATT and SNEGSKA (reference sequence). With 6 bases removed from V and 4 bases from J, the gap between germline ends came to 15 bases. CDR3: CSAKTGPVTEAFF. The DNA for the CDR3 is TGCAGTGCCAAGACAGGCCCAGTCACTGAAGCTTTCTTT.

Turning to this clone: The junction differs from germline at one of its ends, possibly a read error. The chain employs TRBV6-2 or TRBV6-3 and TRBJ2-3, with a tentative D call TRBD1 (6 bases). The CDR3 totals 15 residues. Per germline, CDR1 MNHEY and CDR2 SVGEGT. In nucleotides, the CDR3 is TGTGCCAGCAGACCCCAGGGGCGAATCACGGATACTCAGTATTTT. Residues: CASRPQGRITDTQYF.

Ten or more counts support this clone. In nucleotides, the CDR3 is TGTGCCAGCAGCAGATATAGCAATCAGCCCCAGCATTTT. This sequence encodes CASSRYSNQPQHF. The V gene is TRBV13, the J gene TRBJ1-5; no clear D gene. Germline CDR1 PRHDT, CDR2 FYEKMQ (reference sequence). V was pared by 5 bases and J by 0 bases, with 5 bases between. This CDR3 is built from 13 residues. The full variable domain, rest sourced from reference TRBV13 and TRBJ1-5, is AAGVIQSPRHLIKEKRETATLKCYPIPRHDTVYWYQQGPGQDPQFLISFYEKMQSDKGSIPDRFSAQQFSDYHSELNMSSLELGDSALYFCASSRYSNQPQHFGDGTRLSIL.

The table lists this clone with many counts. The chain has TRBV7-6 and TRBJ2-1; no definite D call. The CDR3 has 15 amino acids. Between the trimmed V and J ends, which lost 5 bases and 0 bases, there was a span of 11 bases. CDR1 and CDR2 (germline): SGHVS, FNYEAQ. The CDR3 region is CASSKMANSYNEQFF. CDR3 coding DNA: TGTGCCAGCAGCAAGATGGCTAACTCCTACAATGAGCAGTTCTTC.

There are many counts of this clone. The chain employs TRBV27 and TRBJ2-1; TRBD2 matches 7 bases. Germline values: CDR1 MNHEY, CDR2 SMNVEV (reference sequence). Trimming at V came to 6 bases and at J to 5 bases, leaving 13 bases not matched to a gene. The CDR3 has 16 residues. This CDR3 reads CASSPEYGRAHNEQFF. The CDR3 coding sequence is TGTGCCAGCAGCCCAGAGTATGGGAGGGCCCACAATGAGCAGTTCTTC.

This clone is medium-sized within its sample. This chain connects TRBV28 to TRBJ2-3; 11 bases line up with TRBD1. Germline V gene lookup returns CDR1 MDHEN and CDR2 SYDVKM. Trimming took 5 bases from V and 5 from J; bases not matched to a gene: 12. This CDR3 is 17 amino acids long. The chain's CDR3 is CASSLTLGQGARDTQYF. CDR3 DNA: TGTGCCAGCAGTCTCACCCTCGGACAGGGGGCCAGAGATACGCAGTATTTT.

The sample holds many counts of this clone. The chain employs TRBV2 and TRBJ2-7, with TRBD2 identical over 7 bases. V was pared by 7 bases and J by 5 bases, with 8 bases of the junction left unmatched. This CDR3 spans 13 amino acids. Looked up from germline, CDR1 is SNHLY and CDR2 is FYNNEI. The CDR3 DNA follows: TGTGCCAGCAATCCCAACGGGGGGAACGAGCAGTACTTC. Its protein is CASNPNGGNEQYF.